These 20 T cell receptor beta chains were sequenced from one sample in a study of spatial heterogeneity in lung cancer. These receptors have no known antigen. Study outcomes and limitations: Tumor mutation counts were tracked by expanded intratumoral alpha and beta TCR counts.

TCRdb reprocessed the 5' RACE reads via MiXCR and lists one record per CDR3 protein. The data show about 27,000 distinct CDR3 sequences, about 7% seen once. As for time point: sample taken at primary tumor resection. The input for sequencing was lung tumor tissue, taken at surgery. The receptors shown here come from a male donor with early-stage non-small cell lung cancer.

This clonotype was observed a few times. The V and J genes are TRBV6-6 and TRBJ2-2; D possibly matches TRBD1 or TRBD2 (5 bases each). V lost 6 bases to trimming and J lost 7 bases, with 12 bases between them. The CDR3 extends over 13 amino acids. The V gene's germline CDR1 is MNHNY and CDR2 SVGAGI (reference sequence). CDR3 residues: CASSNGAGGELFF. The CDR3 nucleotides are TGTGCCAGCAGCAACGGGGCGGGCGGGGAGCTGTTTTTT.

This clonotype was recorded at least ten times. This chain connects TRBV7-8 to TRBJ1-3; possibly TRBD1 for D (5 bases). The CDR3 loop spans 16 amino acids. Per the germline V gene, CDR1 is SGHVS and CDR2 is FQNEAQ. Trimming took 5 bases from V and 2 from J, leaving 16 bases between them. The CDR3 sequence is CASSPATGVAGNTIYF. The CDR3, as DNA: TGTGCCAGCAGCCCCGCCACGGGGGTCGCTGGAAACACCATATATTTT.

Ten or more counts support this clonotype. CDR3 DNA sequence: TGTGCCACCAGTGTTACGGGGGGGCCCGATGAGCAGTTCTTC. Its translation: CATSVTGGPDEQFF. The chain joins TRBV24-1 to TRBJ2-1, with TRBD2 identical over 8 bases. The CDR3 is made up of 14 amino acids. Germline lookup yields CDR1 KGHDR and CDR2 SFDVKD. V was pared by 5 bases and J by 8 bases, with 7 bases of the junction left unmatched.

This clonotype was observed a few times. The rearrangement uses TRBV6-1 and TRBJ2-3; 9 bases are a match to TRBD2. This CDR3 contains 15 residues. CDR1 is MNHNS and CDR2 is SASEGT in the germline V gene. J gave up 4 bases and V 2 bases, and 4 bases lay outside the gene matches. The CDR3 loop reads CASSERRGGADTQYF. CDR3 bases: TGTGCCAGCAGTGAACGACGCGGGGGGGCAGATACGCAGTATTTT.

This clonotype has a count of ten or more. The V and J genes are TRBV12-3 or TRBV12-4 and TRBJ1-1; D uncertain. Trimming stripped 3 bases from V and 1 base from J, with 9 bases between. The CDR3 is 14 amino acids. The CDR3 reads CASSFGLRNTEAFF. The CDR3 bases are TGTGCCAGCAGTTTTGGGCTTAGGAACACTGAAGCTTTCTTT.

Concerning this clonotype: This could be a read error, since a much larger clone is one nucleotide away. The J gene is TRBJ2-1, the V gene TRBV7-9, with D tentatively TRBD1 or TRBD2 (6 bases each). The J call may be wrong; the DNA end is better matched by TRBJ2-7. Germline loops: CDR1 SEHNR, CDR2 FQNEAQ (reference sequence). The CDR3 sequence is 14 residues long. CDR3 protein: CASSLQGRYNEQYF. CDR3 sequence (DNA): TGTGCCAGCAGCTTGCAGGGGAGGTACAATGAGCAGTACTTC.

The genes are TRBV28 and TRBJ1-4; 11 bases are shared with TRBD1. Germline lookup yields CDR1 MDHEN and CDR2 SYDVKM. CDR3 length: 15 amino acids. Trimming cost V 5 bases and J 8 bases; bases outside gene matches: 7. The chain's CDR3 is CASSPGQGAGEKLFF. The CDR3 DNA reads TGTGCCAGCAGTCCCGGACAGGGGGCCGGAGAAAAACTGTTTTTT.

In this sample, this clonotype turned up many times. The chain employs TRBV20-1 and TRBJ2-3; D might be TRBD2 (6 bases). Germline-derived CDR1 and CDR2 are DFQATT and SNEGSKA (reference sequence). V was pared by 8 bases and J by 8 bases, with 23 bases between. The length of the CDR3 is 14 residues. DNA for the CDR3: TGCAGTCCCCGCTCTGGGCCGAGGGAGGCTACGCAGTATTTT. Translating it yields CSPRSGPREATQYF.

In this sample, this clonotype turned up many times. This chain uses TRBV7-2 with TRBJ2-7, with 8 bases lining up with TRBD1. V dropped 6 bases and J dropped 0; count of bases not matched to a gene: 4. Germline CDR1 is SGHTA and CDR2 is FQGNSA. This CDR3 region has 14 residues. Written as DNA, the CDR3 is TGTGCCAGCAGGACGGACAGGGACTCCTACGAGCAGTACTTC. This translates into CASRTDRDSYEQYF.

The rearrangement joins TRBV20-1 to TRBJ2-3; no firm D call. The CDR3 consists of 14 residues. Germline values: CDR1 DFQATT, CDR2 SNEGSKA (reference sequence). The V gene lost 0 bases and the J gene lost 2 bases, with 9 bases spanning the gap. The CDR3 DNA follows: TGCAGTGCTAGAGATCCGAGAGCCACAGATACGCAGTATTTT. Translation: CSARDPRATDTQYF.

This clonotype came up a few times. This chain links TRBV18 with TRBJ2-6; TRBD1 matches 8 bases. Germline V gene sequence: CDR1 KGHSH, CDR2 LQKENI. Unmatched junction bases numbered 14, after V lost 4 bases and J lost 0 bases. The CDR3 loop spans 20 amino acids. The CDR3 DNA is TGTGCCAGCTCACTCATCCGGGACAGGATACCAGGCTCTGGGGCCAACGTCCTGACTTTC. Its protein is CASSLIRDRIPGSGANVLTF. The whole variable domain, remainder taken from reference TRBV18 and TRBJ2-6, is NAGVMQNPRHLVRRRGQEARLRCSPMKGHSHVYWYRQLPEEGLKFMVYLQKENIIDESGMPKERFSAEFPKEGPSILRIQQVVRGDSAAYFCASSLIRDRIPGSGANVLTFGAGSRLTVL.

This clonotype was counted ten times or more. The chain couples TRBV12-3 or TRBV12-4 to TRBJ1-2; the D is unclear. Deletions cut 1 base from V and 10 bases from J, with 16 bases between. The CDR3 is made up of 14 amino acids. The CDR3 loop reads CASSLGQWLMDYTF. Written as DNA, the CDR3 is TGTGCCAGCAGTTTAGGGCAGTGGCTCATGGACTACACCTTC.

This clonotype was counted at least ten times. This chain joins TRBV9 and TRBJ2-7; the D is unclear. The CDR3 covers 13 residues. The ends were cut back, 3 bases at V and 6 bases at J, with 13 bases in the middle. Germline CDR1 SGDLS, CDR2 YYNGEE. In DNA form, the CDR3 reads TGTGCCAGCAGCGCCGCCCACAAGGGCGAGCAGTACTTC. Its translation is CASSAAHKGEQYF.

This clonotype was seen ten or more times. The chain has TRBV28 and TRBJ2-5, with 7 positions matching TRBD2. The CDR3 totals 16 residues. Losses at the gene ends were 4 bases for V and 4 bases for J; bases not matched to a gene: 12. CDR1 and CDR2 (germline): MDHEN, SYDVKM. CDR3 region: CASSSTLAAFAETQYF. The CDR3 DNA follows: TGTGCCAGCAGTTCCACCCTAGCGGCCTTCGCAGAGACCCAGTACTTC.

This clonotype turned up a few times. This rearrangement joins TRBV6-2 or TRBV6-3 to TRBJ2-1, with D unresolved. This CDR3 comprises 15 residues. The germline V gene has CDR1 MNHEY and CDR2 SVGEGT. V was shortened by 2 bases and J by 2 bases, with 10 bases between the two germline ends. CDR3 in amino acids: CASSYVGITYNEQFF. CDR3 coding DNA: TGTGCCAGCAGTTACGTTGGAATTACCTACAATGAGCAGTTCTTC.

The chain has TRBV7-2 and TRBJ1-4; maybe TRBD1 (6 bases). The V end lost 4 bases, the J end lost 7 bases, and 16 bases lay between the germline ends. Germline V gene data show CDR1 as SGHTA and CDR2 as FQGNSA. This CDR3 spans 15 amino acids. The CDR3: CASSSRRGAGEKLFF. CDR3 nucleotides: TGTGCCAGCAGCTCACGTCGGGGGGCTGGTGAAAAACTGTTTTTT.

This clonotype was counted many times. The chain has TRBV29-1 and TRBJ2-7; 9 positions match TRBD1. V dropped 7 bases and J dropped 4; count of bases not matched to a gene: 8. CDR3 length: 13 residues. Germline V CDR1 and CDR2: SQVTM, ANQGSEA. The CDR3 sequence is CSAAGTGIYEQYF. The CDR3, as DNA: TGCAGCGCCGCCGGGACAGGGATATACGAGCAGTACTTC.

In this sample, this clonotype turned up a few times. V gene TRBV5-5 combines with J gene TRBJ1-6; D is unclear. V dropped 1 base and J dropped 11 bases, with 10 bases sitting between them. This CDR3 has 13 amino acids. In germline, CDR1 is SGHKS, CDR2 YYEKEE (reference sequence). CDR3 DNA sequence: TGTGCCAGCAGCTTGAAACCTCAGACACCCCTCCACTTT. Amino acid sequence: CASSLKPQTPLHF.

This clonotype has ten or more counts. CDR3 DNA: TGCGCCAGCAGAACCGGGACAGGGGAAAACGAAGCTTTCTTT. Translated: CASRTGTGENEAFF. The chain couples TRBV5-1 to TRBJ1-1; 10 bases align to TRBD1. The CDR3 consists of 14 residues. J was trimmed by 8 bases and V by 5 bases; bases with no gene match: 9. Per germline, CDR1 SGHRS and CDR2 YFSETQ.

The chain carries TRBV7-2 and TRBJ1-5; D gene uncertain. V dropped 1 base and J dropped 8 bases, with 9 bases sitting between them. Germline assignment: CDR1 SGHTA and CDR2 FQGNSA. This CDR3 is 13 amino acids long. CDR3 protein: CASSLDRRKPQHF. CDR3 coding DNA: TGTGCCAGCAGCTTAGATCGTCGCAAGCCCCAGCATTTT.